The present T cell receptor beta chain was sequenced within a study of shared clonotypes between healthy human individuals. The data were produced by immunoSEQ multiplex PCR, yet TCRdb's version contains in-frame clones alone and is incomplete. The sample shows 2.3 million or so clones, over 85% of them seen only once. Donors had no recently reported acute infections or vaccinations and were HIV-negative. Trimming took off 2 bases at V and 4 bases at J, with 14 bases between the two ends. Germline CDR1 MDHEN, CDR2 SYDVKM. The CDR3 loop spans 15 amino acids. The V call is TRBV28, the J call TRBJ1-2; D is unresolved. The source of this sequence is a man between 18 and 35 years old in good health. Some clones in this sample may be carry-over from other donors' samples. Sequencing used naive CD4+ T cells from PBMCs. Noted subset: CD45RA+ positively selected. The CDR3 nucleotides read TGTGCCAGCAGTTTACTCCCTGTTCGAGGCTATGGCTACACCTTC. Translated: CASSLLPVRGYGYTF.